This T cell receptor beta chain came from a study of blood T cell repertoires in COVID-19 (dated by TCRdb to about 2020). For context, the study as a whole: Samples covering the acute and convalescent phases of COVID-19 were provided by collaborators in the United States, Italy and Spain. The samples were drawn from the first 160 participants of the ongoing ImmuneRACE study and from over 950 subjects provided by 6 global collaborators. The repertoires were released in a freely available public database meant as a resource for research on the immune response to SARS-CoV-2. Where available, HLA class I and class II types were taken from metadata supplied by the sample provider and were not determined by assay-based typing. Deeply sampled blood TCRbeta repertoires from subjects exposed to, actively infected with, or recovered from COVID-19 were included in the dataset. A de-identified subject ID, COVID-19 status, age in years and sex were almost always included in the sample metadata. The material from the prospective study consisted of cDNA or gDNA derived from T cells, B-cell-depleted T cells, or PBMCs. Points the paper makes about the study in general: How much clinical and demographic metadata was included differed by source and by participant, and the metadata was provided uncurated.

Concerning this clone: No antigen is known for it. No base-level quality is on record; no much larger clone is a single base apart.

A second Seattle source provided samples from volunteer blood donors who had recovered from COVID-19. Each collaborating institution followed its own protocols to collect whole blood in K2EDTA tubes. For TCRbeta analysis, collaborators shipped samples in one of three forms: frozen whole blood, isolated PBMCs, or DNA extracted from either of those sample types. The germline V gene specifies MGHDK as CDR1 and SYGVNS as CDR2. A distance of 16 bases separates the germline ends of V and J, which lose 1 base and 4 bases respectively. Including the terminal cysteine and phenylalanine, the CDR3 comprises 16 residues. The retained sequence is limited to the CDR3, 48 bases, with the frame set at the first base. The immunoSEQ Assay, a bias-controlled multiplex PCR, was used to amplify TCRbeta CDR3 regions from genomic DNA. For the original study's pipeline: Nucleated cell counts per sample were estimated from amplification of reference gene primers within the assay. To quantify the absolute abundance of each unique TCRbeta CDR3 rearrangement, sequence reads were collapsed and filtered. Productive Simpson clonality was computed per sample as the square root of Simpson's diversity index over productive rearrangements. The source is immuneACCESS, and TCRdb retained only in-frame sequences with V and J called. Part of the clones is not carried over; for the studies checked, unresolved V genes explain less than half of this, and the remainder is unexplained. That table supplies the V and J calls and clone size; D and trimming were determined from the DNA. The sample contains roughly 350,000 clones, about 90% of them found a single time. More than 3% of the sample rests with the top ten.

Sequencing input: peripheral blood. The V and J segments used are TRBV25-1 and TRBJ1-2; a tentative D call is TRBD1 (6 bases match). The clonotype comes from a woman aged 18-29 years who had recovered from COVID-19. Read as DNA, the sequence is TGTGCCAGCAGTGAATTTGAAACAGGGAAAGGCTATGGCTACACCTTC. It is translated as CASSEFETGKGYGYTF.